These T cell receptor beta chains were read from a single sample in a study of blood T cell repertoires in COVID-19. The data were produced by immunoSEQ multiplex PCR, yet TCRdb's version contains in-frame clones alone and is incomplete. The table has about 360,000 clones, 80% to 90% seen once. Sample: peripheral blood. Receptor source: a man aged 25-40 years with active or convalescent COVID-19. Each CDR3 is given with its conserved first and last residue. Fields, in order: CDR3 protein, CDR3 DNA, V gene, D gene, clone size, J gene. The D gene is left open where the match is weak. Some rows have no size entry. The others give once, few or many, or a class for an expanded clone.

CDR3: CASSLGEIRTNYGYTF
DNA: TGTGCCAGCAGCTTAGGGGAGATTAGAACTAACTATGGCTACACCTTC
V: TRBV7-8
D: -
size: -
J: TRBJ1-2

CDR3: CASSQEGLYGYTF
DNA: TGTGCCAGCAGCCAAGAGGGGCTCTATGGCTACACCTTC
V: TRBV14
D: -
size: -
J: TRBJ1-2

CDR3: CASSPGLAGGYEQYF
DNA: TGTGCCAGCAGCCCAGGACTAGCGGGTGGCTACGAGCAGTACTTC
V: TRBV3-1/TRBV3-2
D: TRBD2
size: -
J: TRBJ2-7

CDR3: CASSLRAQETQYF
DNA: TGTGCCAGCAGCCTGCGGGCCCAAGAGACCCAGTACTTC
V: TRBV3-1/TRBV3-2
D: -
size: -
J: TRBJ2-5

CDR3: CASSYGPSGIYTDTQYF
DNA: TGTGCCAGCAGTTACGGGCCTAGCGGGATTTACACAGATACGCAGTATTTT
V: TRBV6-2/TRBV6-3
D: TRBD2
size: -
J: TRBJ2-3

CDR3: CASSPRQGHGYTF
DNA: TGTGCCAGCAGCCCCCGACAGGGGCATGGCTACACCTTC
V: TRBV9
D: TRBD1
size: -
J: TRBJ1-2

CDR3: CSVYLVQGQYF
DNA: TGCAGCGTTTACCTGGTTCAGGGTCAGTACTTC
V: TRBV29-1
D: -
size: many
J: TRBJ2-7

CDR3: CASSRPGQGYEQYF
DNA: TGTGCCAGCAGTCGACCGGGACAGGGCTACGAGCAGTACTTC
V: TRBV28
D: TRBD1
size: -
J: TRBJ2-7

CDR3: CASSFGQDTQYF
DNA: TGTGCCAGCAGCTTCGGACAGGATACGCAGTATTTT
V: TRBV7-9
D: -
size: -
J: TRBJ2-3

CDR3: CASSQVPAGDGANVLTF
DNA: TGCGCCAGCAGCCAAGTACCAGCGGGAGATGGGGCCAACGTCCTGACTTTC
V: TRBV4-1
D: TRBD2
size: -
J: TRBJ2-6

CDR3: CASSSGTGTYEQYF
DNA: TGTGCCAGCAGCTCCGGGACAGGGACCTACGAGCAGTACTTC
V: TRBV5-8
D: TRBD1
size: -
J: TRBJ2-7

CDR3: CASRSTRTGSLGQETQYF
DNA: TGTGCCAGCAGGTCGACGAGGACAGGTTCCTTAGGACAAGAGACCCAGTACTTC
V: TRBV28
D: TRBD1
size: -
J: TRBJ2-5

CDR3: CSVEDRRTSGSGYEQYF
DNA: TGCAGCGTTGAAGATCGCCGAACTAGCGGGAGTGGCTACGAGCAGTACTTC
V: TRBV29-1
D: TRBD2
size: once
J: TRBJ2-7

CDR3: CASSQDSGGFYNEQFF
DNA: TGCGCCAGCAGCCAAGATAGTGGGGGGTTCTACAATGAGCAGTTCTTC
V: TRBV4-3
D: -
size: -
J: TRBJ2-1

CDR3: CASSLGVDQPQHF
DNA: TGTGCCAGCAGCTTAGGAGTAGATCAGCCCCAGCATTTT
V: TRBV7-2
D: -
size: -
J: TRBJ1-5

CDR3: CASSSPGDGYTF
DNA: TGTGCCAGCAGCTCGCCAGGGGATGGCTACACCTTC
V: TRBV7-9
D: -
size: once
J: TRBJ1-2

CDR3: CASSAMTGGPQPQHF
DNA: TGTGCCAGCAGCGCAATGACAGGGGGCCCGCAGCCCCAGCATTTT
V: TRBV7-8
D: TRBD1
size: -
J: TRBJ1-5